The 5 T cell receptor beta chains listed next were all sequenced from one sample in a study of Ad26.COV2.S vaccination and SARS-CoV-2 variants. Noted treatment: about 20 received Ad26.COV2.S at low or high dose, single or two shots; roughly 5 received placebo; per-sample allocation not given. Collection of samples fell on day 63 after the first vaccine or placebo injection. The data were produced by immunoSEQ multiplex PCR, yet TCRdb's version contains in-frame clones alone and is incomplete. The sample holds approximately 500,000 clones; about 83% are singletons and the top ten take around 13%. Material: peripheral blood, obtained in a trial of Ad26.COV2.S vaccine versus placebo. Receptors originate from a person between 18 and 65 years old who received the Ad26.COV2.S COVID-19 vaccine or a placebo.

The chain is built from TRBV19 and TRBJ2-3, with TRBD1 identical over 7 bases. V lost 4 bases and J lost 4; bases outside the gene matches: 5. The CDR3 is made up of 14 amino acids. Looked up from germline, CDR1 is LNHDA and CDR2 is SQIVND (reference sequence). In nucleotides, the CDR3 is TGTGCCAGTAGTAGCACAGGGGCCGCAGATACGCAGTATTTT. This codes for CASSSTGAADTQYF. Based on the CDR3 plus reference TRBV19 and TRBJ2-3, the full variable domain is DGGITQSPKYLFRKEGQNVTLSCEQNLNHDAMYWYRQDPGQGLRLIYYSQIVNDFQKGDIAEGYSVSREKKESFPLTVTSAQKNPTAFYLCASSSTGAADTQYFGPGTRLTVL.

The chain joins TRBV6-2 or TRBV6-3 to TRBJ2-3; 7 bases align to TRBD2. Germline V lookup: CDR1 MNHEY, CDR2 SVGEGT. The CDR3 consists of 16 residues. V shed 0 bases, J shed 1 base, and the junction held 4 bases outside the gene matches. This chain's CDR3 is CASSYSSGTGTDTQYF. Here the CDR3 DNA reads TGTGCCAGCAGTTACTCGAGCGGGACCGGCACAGATACGCAGTATTTT.

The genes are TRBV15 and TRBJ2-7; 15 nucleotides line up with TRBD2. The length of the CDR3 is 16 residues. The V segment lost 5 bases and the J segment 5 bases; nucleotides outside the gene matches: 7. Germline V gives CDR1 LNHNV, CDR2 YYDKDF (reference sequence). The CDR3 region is CATSSRTSGRADEQYF. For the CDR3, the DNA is TGTGCCACCAGCTCCCGGACTAGCGGGAGGGCCGACGAGCAGTACTTC.

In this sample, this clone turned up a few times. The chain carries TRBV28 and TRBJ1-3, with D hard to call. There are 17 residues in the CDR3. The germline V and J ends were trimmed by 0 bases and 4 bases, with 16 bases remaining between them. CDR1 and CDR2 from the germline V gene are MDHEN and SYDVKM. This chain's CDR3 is CASSLWSTPLTGNTIYF. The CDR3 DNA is TGTGCCAGCAGTTTATGGAGTACGCCGCTTACAGGAAACACCATATATTTT.

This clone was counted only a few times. The CDR3 here is CASSLAGRGNTGELFF. The CDR3 bases are TGTGCCAGCAGCTTGGCCGGGAGGGGGAACACCGGGGAGCTGTTTTTT. The chain links TRBV11-2 to TRBJ2-2; 8 bases match TRBD2. Germline CDR1 reads SGHAT; CDR2 reads FQNNGV. J was trimmed by 1 base and V by 3 bases; bases with no gene match: 4. The CDR3 is 16 amino acids.